This passage covers 29 T cell receptor beta chains from one sample sequenced in a study of radiation and T cells in renal cell carcinoma. Measured with immunoSEQ multiplex PCR; TCRdb has only the in-frame clones, and not every one. The table shows 150,000 or so clones, with about 87% occurring only once. Time point described: blood 4 weeks post-SBRT, at nephrectomy. Treatment described: 15 Gy SBRT to primary tumor, nephrectomy 4 weeks later. The source was blood, collected from a patient whose treatment included radiotherapy and nephrectomy. Receptor source: a woman aged 50 to 60 with renal cell carcinoma.

The J gene is TRBJ2-2, the V gene TRBV9; D is undetermined. CDR3 length: 14 amino acids. V lost 0 bases, J lost 4 bases, and 7 bases lay in between. In germline, CDR1 is SGDLS, CDR2 YYNGEE. CDR3 sequence (DNA): TGTGCCAGCAGCGTAGAGTGGGCCACCGGGGAGCTGTTTTTT. Translated: CASSVEWATGELFF. Filled out from reference TRBV9 and TRBJ2-2, the complete variable domain reads DSGVTQTPKHLITATGQRVTLRCSPRSGDLSVYWYQQSLDQGLQFLIQYYNGEERAKGNILERFSAQQFPDLHSELNLSSLELGDSALYFCASSVEWATGELFFGEGSRLTVL.

Of note for this clone: In the same sample, other DNA sequences code for this CDR3. The gene calls are TRBV6-1 and TRBJ1-1; D remains unclear. This CDR3 is 13 amino acids long. Trimming shortened V by 2 bases and J by 1 base, and 5 bases separated the two germline ends. The germline CDR1 and CDR2 sequences are MNHNS and SASEGT. The CDR3 loop is CASSEQRNTEAFF. In DNA, the CDR3 is TGTGCCAGCAGTGAACAGAGGAACACTGAAGCTTTCTTT.

The gene calls are TRBV25-1 and TRBJ1-1; tentatively, D is TRBD1 (6 bases). CDR3 length: 13 residues. Trimming shortened V by 2 bases and J by 5 bases, and 9 bases separated the two germline ends. The germline gives CDR1 MGHDK, CDR2 SYGVNS. The CDR3 sequence is CASSEGQRTEAFF. CDR3 DNA sequence: TGTGCCAGCAGTGAAGGACAGAGGACTGAAGCTTTCTTT. Looking up the rest from reference TRBV25-1 and TRBJ1-1 gives the full variable domain: EADIYQTPRYLVIGTGKKITLECSQTMGHDKMYWYQQDPGMELHLIHYSYGVNSTEKGDLSSESTVSRIRTEHFPLTLESARPSHTSQYLCASSEGQRTEAFFGQGTRLTVV.

This clone was observed a few times. This chain joins TRBV6-6 and TRBJ2-3; possible D gene TRBD2, 5 bases. CDR1 is MNHNY, CDR2 SVGAGI, per germline (reference sequence). Between the trimmed V and J ends, which lost 4 bases and 2 bases, there was a span of 13 bases. The CDR3 contains 15 residues. This CDR3 reads CASSFLRDFTDTQYF. The CDR3 bases are TGTGCCAGCAGTTTCCTCCGGGATTTCACAGATACGCAGTATTTT.

The chain has TRBV6-1 and TRBJ1-5; D ambiguous. In germline, CDR1 is MNHNS, CDR2 SASEGT. V was trimmed by 5 bases and J by 5 bases, leaving 16 bases between them. The CDR3 sequence is 15 residues long. Here the CDR3 DNA reads TGTGCCAGCAGTTCTCGGACGGATTCGGATCAGCCCCAGCATTTT. Translation: CASSSRTDSDQPQHF.

The chain employs TRBV5-6 and TRBJ1-1; TRBD1 aligns across 7 bases. CDR1 and CDR2 (germline): SGHDT, YYEEEE. The CDR3 extends over 15 amino acids. V gave up 4 bases and J gave up 6 bases; unmatched junction bases: 12. For the CDR3, the DNA is TGTGCCAGCAGCCGTACGACAGGGCGAGAGGCTGAAGCTTTCTTT. The encoded protein is CASSRTTGREAEAFF.

This clone has more than one count but fewer than ten. This chain uses TRBV11-2 with TRBJ2-7; 7 bases are shared with TRBD2. Germline values: CDR1 SGHAT, CDR2 FQNNGV. V dropped 5 bases and J dropped 7; count of bases not matched to a gene: 11. This CDR3 spans 14 amino acids. The CDR3 sequence is CASSIGSTSREQYF. DNA of the CDR3: TGTGCCAGCAGCATCGGTTCGACTAGCCGTGAGCAGTACTTC.

As DNA, the CDR3 is TGCGCCAGCAGAGGGCAGGGGGCTTGGGAGACCCAGTACTTC. Encoded protein: CASRGQGAWETQYF. The chain recombines TRBV5-1 with TRBJ2-5; 8 bases map to TRBD1. V shed 5 bases and J 5 bases; nucleotides not matched to a gene: 8. CDR1 and CDR2 from the germline V gene are SGHRS and YFSETQ. The CDR3 runs to 14 residues.

This clone was seen more than once but under ten times. This chain connects TRBV14 to TRBJ1-1, with D possibly matching TRBD1 (6 bases). The CDR3 covers 12 residues. The V end lost 2 bases, the J end lost 8 bases, and 9 bases lay between the germline ends. CDR1 is SGHDN, CDR2 FVKESK, per germline. The CDR3 sequence: CASSQQTGEAFF. The CDR3 bases are TGTGCCAGCAGCCAACAAACAGGGGAAGCTTTCTTT.

This rearrangement joins TRBV5-1 to TRBJ2-3; TRBD2 agrees at 8 bases. J lost 4 bases, V lost 2 bases, and 6 bases had no gene match. From germline, CDR1 is SGHRS and CDR2 YFSETQ. This CDR3 spans 15 amino acids. The CDR3 sequence: CASSFGAGVADTQYF. CDR3 sequence (DNA): TGCGCCAGCAGCTTTGGAGCGGGGGTAGCAGATACGCAGTATTTT.

V gene TRBV15 combines with J gene TRBJ1-2, with a tentative D call TRBD1 (6 bases). Trimming pared 2 bases from V and 3 bases from J, leaving 13 bases between. Per germline, CDR1 LNHNV and CDR2 YYDKDF (reference sequence). The CDR3 totals 15 residues. The CDR3 is CATSRRGGADYGYTF. For the CDR3, the DNA is TGTGCCACCAGCAGAAGGGGGGGGGCGGACTATGGCTACACCTTC.

This chain uses TRBV19 with TRBJ2-5, with 7 bases matching TRBD1. Germline CDR1 LNHDA, CDR2 SQIVND (reference sequence). The J segment lost 1 base and the V segment lost 5 bases, leaving 7 bases of the junction unmatched. The CDR3 covers 15 residues. DNA for the CDR3: TGTGCCAGTAGTGGGGACAGCCCCCTCCAAGAGACCCAGTACTTC. Translated, it gives CASSGDSPLQETQYF.

This chain joins TRBV28 and TRBJ2-7, with no clear D. This CDR3 spans 12 amino acids. V lost 2 bases and J 8 bases, leaving 10 bases between the germline ends. Germline V gene sequence: CDR1 MDHEN, CDR2 SYDVKM. CDR3 coding DNA: TGTGCCAGCAGTTTAGGTTCTGTTAAGCAGTACTTC. Translating it yields CASSLGSVKQYF.

V gene TRBV19 combines with J gene TRBJ1-5; possibly TRBD1 for D (5 bases). Germline V gives CDR1 LNHDA, CDR2 SQIVND (reference sequence). V lost 6 bases, J lost 1 base, and 16 bases lay in between. The CDR3 spans 16 residues. The CDR3: CASSRLLTESNQPQHF. The CDR3 DNA reads TGTGCCAGTAGCCGCCTCCTGACAGAGAGCAATCAGCCCCAGCATTTT.

This clone showed up just a few times. CDR3 residues: CASSLLAADVSPLHF. CDR3 sequence (DNA): TGTGCCAGCAGTCTTTTGGCAGCGGACGTTTCACCCCTCCACTTT. The rearrangement links TRBV2 to TRBJ1-6; no firm D call. Trimming took off 5 bases at V and 9 bases at J, with 17 bases between the two ends. The CDR3 length is 15 residues. Germline V gives CDR1 SNHLY, CDR2 FYNNEI. Full variable domain (remainder filled in from reference TRBV2 and TRBJ1-6): EPEVTQTPSHQVTQMGQEVILRCVPISNHLYFYWYRQILGQKVEFLVSFYNNEISEKSEIFDDQFSVERPDGSNFTLKIRSTKLEDSAMYFCASSLLAADVSPLHFGNGTRLTVT.

This clone showed up just once. The chain has TRBV7-8 and TRBJ2-7; perhaps TRBD1 as D (6 bases). V was cut by 4 bases and J by 0 bases, with 19 bases left in between. This CDR3 has 17 amino acids. Germline CDR1 reads SGHVS; CDR2 reads FQNEAQ. The CDR3 sequence: CASSYLIQQGSSYEQYF. CDR3 in DNA: TGTGCCAGCAGCTATCTTATTCAACAGGGTTCCTCCTACGAGCAGTACTTC.

The chain uses TRBV6-1 and TRBJ1-2; D unresolved. Germline V gives CDR1 MNHNS, CDR2 SASEGT. Trimming left V 4 bases short and J 4 bases short, with 13 bases between. The CDR3 consists of 14 residues. CDR3 in DNA: TGTGCCAGCAGTGCCCGGGGAGACACCTATGGCTACACCTTC. Translating it yields CASSARGDTYGYTF.

The rearrangement joins TRBV5-1 to TRBJ2-7, with D unresolved. Germline V gives CDR1 SGHRS, CDR2 YFSETQ. Deletions cut 4 bases from V and 3 bases from J, with 8 bases between. The CDR3 is 12 amino acids. CDR3 nucleotides: TGCGCCAGCAGCAGGGAAGGCTACGAGCAGTACTTC. Its translation: CASSREGYEQYF.

The gene calls are TRBV7-3 and TRBJ2-3, with D perhaps TRBD2 (5 bases). Germline CDR1 reads SGHTA; CDR2 reads FQGTGA. The CDR3 is 11 amino acids. V gave up 8 bases and J gave up 6 bases, with 9 bases separating them. CDR3 residues: CASQSGDTQYF. In DNA form, the CDR3 reads TGTGCCAGCCAATCGGGGGATACGCAGTATTTT.

This rearrangement joins TRBV10-3 to TRBJ1-2; a possible D gene is TRBD1 (5 bases). CDR1 ENHRY and CDR2 SYGVKD come from the germline V gene. The V gene lost 4 bases and the J gene lost 3 bases, with 6 bases spanning the gap. The CDR3 is 12 amino acids. In nucleotides, the CDR3 is TGTGCCATCAGTGGGGGGGACTATGGCTACACCTTC. Protein sequence: CAISGGDYGYTF.

The chain has TRBV19 and TRBJ1-2; 10 bases agree with TRBD1. This CDR3 is 17 amino acids long. The ends lost 4 bases at V and 5 bases at J; junction bases unmatched: 13. The germline gives CDR1 LNHDA, CDR2 SQIVND (reference sequence). The CDR3 nucleotides are TGTGCCAGTAGTAGGGGACAGGGGAGCGCAACCTCATATGGCTACACCTTC. Translated, it gives CASSRGQGSATSYGYTF.

V and J are TRBV9 and TRBJ1-2, with D maybe TRBD1 (5 bases). Germline V CDR1 and CDR2: SGDLS, YYNGEE. There are 16 residues in the CDR3. V was trimmed by 4 bases and J by 1 base, leaving 17 bases between them. CDR3 sequence reads: CASSPWGPGVNYGYTF. CDR3 DNA: TGTGCCAGCAGCCCCTGGGGACCGGGGGTTAACTATGGCTACACCTTC.

The chain couples TRBV6-1 to TRBJ1-5; D possibly corresponds to TRBD1 (5 bases). CDR3 size: 15 residues. The V gene's germline CDR1 is MNHNS and CDR2 SASEGT. V dropped 4 bases and J dropped 3 bases, with 13 bases sitting between them. CDR3 protein: CASSAKTAYNQPQHF. The DNA of the CDR3 is TGTGCCAGCAGTGCGAAGACAGCTTACAATCAGCCCCAGCATTTT.

This sequence joins TRBV4-1 and TRBJ1-6, with 9 bases that match TRBD1. The J segment lost 8 bases and the V segment lost 3 bases, leaving 8 bases of the junction unmatched. The germline V gene has CDR1 MGHRA and CDR2 YSYEKL. This CDR3 is built from 16 residues. The CDR3 here is CASSHSRDRAYSPLHF. DNA of the CDR3: TGCGCCAGCAGCCACTCTAGGGACAGGGCATATTCACCCCTCCACTTT.

CDR3 region: CASSSLEGYGYTF. The CDR3 DNA is TGTGCCAGCAGTTCTCTCGAAGGGTATGGCTACACCTTC. V gene TRBV6-5 combines with J gene TRBJ1-2; D is uncertain. Germline assignment: CDR1 MNHEY and CDR2 SVGAGI. CDR3 length: 13 amino acids. The V end was cut by 4 bases, the J end by 5 bases, with 11 bases between.

The chain uses TRBV11-2 and TRBJ1-1; possible D gene TRBD1, 5 bases. Per the germline V gene, CDR1 is SGHAT and CDR2 is FQNNGV. The ends were cut back, 0 bases at V and 11 bases at J, with 22 bases in the middle. The CDR3 runs 16 residues. The CDR3 is CASSLDPPGTGQKAFF. The CDR3 DNA follows: TGTGCCAGCAGCTTAGACCCTCCCGGGACTGGTCAGAAGGCTTTCTTT.

The CDR3 reads CASSAIPGTSDNEQFF. Here the CDR3 DNA reads TGCGCCAGCAGCGCCATACCTGGGACTAGCGACAATGAGCAGTTCTTC. The V and J genes are TRBV5-1 and TRBJ2-1; TRBD2 aligns across 10 bases. In germline, CDR1 is SGHRS, CDR2 YFSETQ. V shed 4 bases and J 5 bases; nucleotides not matched to a gene: 9. The CDR3 totals 16 residues.

CDR3 in DNA: TGTGCCTGGAGTAAGACCGAAAAACTGTTTTTT. Translating it yields CAWSKTEKLFF. The rearrangement uses TRBV30 and TRBJ1-4; no reliable D call. V was trimmed by 2 bases and J by 8 bases, leaving 6 bases between them. Germline loops: CDR1 GTSNPN, CDR2 SVGIG (reference sequence). CDR3 length: 11 amino acids.

In the case of this clone: In the same sample, other DNA sequences code for this CDR3. The J gene is TRBJ2-5, the V gene TRBV7-6, with 10 nucleotides matching TRBD2. V shed 2 bases, J shed 5 bases, and the junction held 5 bases outside the gene matches. The V gene's germline CDR1 is SGHVS and CDR2 FNYEAQ. The length of the CDR3 is 15 residues. In nucleotides, the CDR3 is TGTGCCAGCAGCTTACGGCTAGCGGGGGTTGAGACCCAGTACTTC. Protein product: CASSLRLAGVETQYF.